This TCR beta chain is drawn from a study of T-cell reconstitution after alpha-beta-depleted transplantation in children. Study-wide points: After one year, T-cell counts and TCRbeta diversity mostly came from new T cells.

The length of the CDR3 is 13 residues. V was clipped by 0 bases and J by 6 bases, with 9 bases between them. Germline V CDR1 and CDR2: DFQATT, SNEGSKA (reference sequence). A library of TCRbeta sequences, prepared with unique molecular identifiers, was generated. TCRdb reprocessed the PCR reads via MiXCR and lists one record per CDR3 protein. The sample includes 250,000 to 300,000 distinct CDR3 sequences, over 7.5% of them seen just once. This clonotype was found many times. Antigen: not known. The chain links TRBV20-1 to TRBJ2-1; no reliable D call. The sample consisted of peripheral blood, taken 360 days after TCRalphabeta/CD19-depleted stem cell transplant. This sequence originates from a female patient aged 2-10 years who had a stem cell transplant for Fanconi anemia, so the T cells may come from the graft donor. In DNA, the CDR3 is TGCAGTGCTAGAGATCCGGATTTCAATGAGCAGTTCTTC. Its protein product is CSARDPDFNEQFF.